Each of the 20 T cell receptor beta chains below was sequenced from the same sample in a study of OX40 agonist ivuxolimab in advanced cancers. Only in-frame clones appear in the TCRdb table, and some are missing; sequencing was by immunoSEQ multiplex PCR. This table has more than 75,000 clones, roughly 84% appearing once. This sample comprised CD4+ or CD8+ T cells sorted from blood, obtained in a trial of the OX40 agonist ivuxolimab. Receptors were obtained from an adult with an advanced solid tumor such as melanoma, head and neck, liver or kidney cancer.

There are a few counts of this clone. This chain uses TRBV28 with TRBJ1-2; a weak D match, TRBD1 (5 bases). CDR1 MDHEN and CDR2 SYDVKM come from the germline V gene. The CDR3 covers 15 residues. Deletions cut 7 bases from V and 1 base from J, with 16 bases between. CDR3 sequence (DNA): TGTGCCAGCACCTCCCGGGACTCATTTAACTATGGCTACACCTTC. This gives the protein CASTSRDSFNYGYTF.

J is TRBJ2-5 and V is TRBV7-2, with TRBD2 matching over 15 bases. The CDR3 totals 17 residues. The germline gives CDR1 SGHTA, CDR2 FQGNSA. V trimming: 5 bases; J trimming: 4 bases; junction bases outside the gene matches: 8. The CDR3 protein is CASSPWTSGGARETQYF. As DNA, the CDR3 is TGTGCCAGCAGCCCTTGGACTAGCGGGGGGGCGAGAGAGACCCAGTACTTC.

The rearrangement joins TRBV5-4 to TRBJ1-2, with D perhaps TRBD1 (5 bases). V gave up 4 bases and J gave up 0 bases, with 13 bases separating them. The CDR3 length is 15 residues. Germline CDR1 reads SGHNT; CDR2 reads YYREEE (reference sequence). The CDR3 DNA sequence: TGTGCCAGCAGCAACCGGGGGAGGGCTAACTATGGCTACACCTTC. Translation: CASSNRGRANYGYTF.

V and J are TRBV7-8 and TRBJ2-4; D tentatively reads TRBD1 or TRBD2 (5 bases each). Per the germline V gene, CDR1 is SGHVS and CDR2 is FQNEAQ. This CDR3 has 15 residues. V shed 5 bases and J shed 12 bases, with 23 bases lying between them. This CDR3 reads CASSPTLNTGRSQYF. DNA of the CDR3: TGTGCCAGCAGCCCGACCCTAAACACGGGGCGGTCTCAGTACTTC.

This chain uses TRBV14 with TRBJ2-7, with D unresolved. Germline V gives CDR1 SGHDN, CDR2 FVKESK. V was clipped by 0 bases and J by 11 bases, with 14 bases between them. CDR3 size: 13 residues. This chain's CDR3 is CASSQDNSPYKYF. CDR3 nucleotide sequence: TGTGCCAGCAGCCAAGATAATAGCCCATATAAGTACTTC.

The chain links TRBV11-3 to TRBJ2-3; 7 bases are a match to TRBD2. CDR3 size: 13 residues. Germline lookup yields CDR1 SGHNT and CDR2 YENEEA. The junction had 9 bases not matched to a gene; V was cut back by 5 bases and J by 10 bases. The CDR3 DNA follows: TGTGCCAGCAGCCTGGGGGGGACCAAGCCGCAGTATTTT. It is translated as CASSLGGTKPQYF.

This clone appeared once. The rearrangement links TRBV5-1 to TRBJ1-1, with 7 nucleotides matching TRBD1. V lost 3 bases to trimming and J lost 4 bases; unmatched junction nucleotides: 6. The CDR3 sequence is 14 residues long. Germline CDR1 reads SGHRS; CDR2 reads YFSETQ. The CDR3 nucleotides read TGCGCCAGCAGCTCTCAGACAGGGCGCACTGAAGCTTTCTTT. This sequence encodes CASSSQTGRTEAFF.

The rearrangement joins TRBV6-1 to TRBJ2-7; D is possibly TRBD1 (5 bases). V lost 2 bases and J lost 4, with 15 bases in between. This CDR3 contains 15 residues. Germline loops: CDR1 MNHNS, CDR2 SASEGT. The CDR3 region is CASSELSQGRYEQYV. Here the CDR3 DNA reads TGTGCCAGCAGTGAACTGTCGCAGGGTAGGTACGAGCAGTACGTC.

The gene calls are TRBV2 and TRBJ1-5; no clear D gene. The CDR3 consists of 14 residues. Germline lookup yields CDR1 SNHLY and CDR2 FYNNEI. The V and J ends lost 1 base and 3 bases respectively, with 7 bases between them. CDR3 sequence: CASSEGSNNQPQHF. The CDR3 DNA follows: TGTGCCAGCAGTGAAGGGTCGAACAATCAGCCCCAGCATTTT.

The chain uses TRBV28 and TRBJ1-2; 9 bases agree with TRBD1. The CDR3 is 17 residues long. Germline V gene lookup returns CDR1 MDHEN and CDR2 SYDVKM. Trimming at V came to 6 bases and at J to 4 bases, leaving 15 bases not matched to a gene. CDR3 nucleotide sequence: TGTGCCAGCAGCCCCGGGACAGGGACACGGGGCGGCTATGGCTACACCTTC. Translation gives CASSPGTGTRGGYGYTF.

In its sample, this clone was seen a few times. The J gene is TRBJ1-4, the V gene TRBV7-2; D may be TRBD1 (6 bases). Trimming stripped 0 bases from V and 2 bases from J, with 13 bases between. Germline CDR1 and CDR2: SGHTA and FQGNSA. The CDR3 loop spans 17 amino acids. This CDR3 is CASSLAYREGTNEKLFF. The DNA of the CDR3 is TGTGCCAGCAGCTTAGCATACAGGGAAGGCACTAATGAAAAACTGTTTTTT.

The chain carries TRBV6-5 and TRBJ1-5; no reliable D call. Between the trimmed V and J ends, which lost 8 bases and 3 bases, there was a span of 11 bases. The CDR3 length is 13 residues. Per germline, CDR1 MNHEY and CDR2 SVGAGI. The DNA of the CDR3 is TGTGCCAGCGCTGTTGGCTACAATCAGCCCCAGCATTTT. It specifies CASAVGYNQPQHF.

The chain has TRBV30 and TRBJ1-5; D gene ambiguous. Germline assignment: CDR1 GTSNPN and CDR2 SVGIG (reference sequence). V lost 0 bases and J lost 5, with 11 bases in between. CDR3 length equals 14 residues. CDR3 nucleotide sequence: TGTGCCTGGAGTGTTGCCCTTGGGGATCAGCCCCAGCATTTT. This encodes CAWSVALGDQPQHF.

This sequence joins TRBV21-1 and TRBJ1-5; TRBD1 is the table's D call and was not checked against the DNA. TRBV21-1 is deemed a pseudogene. The CDR3 has 17 residues. DNA for the CDR3: TGTGCCAGCAGCAAAGGCCCCGCAGAAACAGGCAATCAGCCCCAGCATTTT. The encoded protein is CASSKGPAETGNQPQHF.

The chain uses TRBV28 and TRBJ1-1; D may be TRBD1 (5 bases). The CDR3 runs 16 residues. V gave up 3 bases and J gave up 3 bases, with 17 bases separating them. Per germline, CDR1 MDHEN and CDR2 SYDVKM. The CDR3 here is CASSFRGRFVYTEAFF. The CDR3, as DNA: TGTGCCAGCAGTTTTAGGGGACGCTTTGTGTACACTGAAGCTTTCTTT.

This clone was observed a few times. The chain is built from TRBV23-1 and TRBJ2-1, with D possibly being TRBD1 or TRBD2 (6 bases each). TRBV23-1 is known as an ORF, though its function is uncertain. The CDR3 sequence is 14 residues long. Trimming pared 3 bases from V and 5 bases from J, leaving 11 bases between. This CDR3 reads CASSQGGAHNEQFF. CDR3 in DNA: TGCGCCAGCAGTCAGGGGGGCGCCCACAATGAGCAGTTCTTC.

The chain uses TRBV6-5 and TRBJ1-2; no clear D gene. Between the trimmed V and J ends, which lost 4 bases and 4 bases, there was a span of 7 bases. The CDR3 spans 12 residues. The germline CDR1 and CDR2 sequences are MNHEY and SVGAGI. The CDR3, as DNA: TGTGCCAGCAGTTTCGGCCCCTATGGCTACACCTTC. This encodes CASSFGPYGYTF.

This chain links TRBV6-5 with TRBJ1-4; D remains ambiguous. The CDR3 has 14 residues. Germline V gene data show CDR1 as MNHEY and CDR2 as SVGAGI. V lost 8 bases and J lost 5, with 15 bases in between. This CDR3 is CASGRELGNEKLFF. The CDR3 region has the DNA TGTGCCAGCGGCCGTGAGTTAGGGAATGAAAAACTGTTTTTT.

This sequence joins TRBV27 and TRBJ1-1; D gene unclear. The CDR3 extends over 15 amino acids. The V gene's germline CDR1 is MNHEY and CDR2 SMNVEV (reference sequence). V lost 5 bases to trimming and J lost 1 base, with 14 bases between them. CDR3 sequence: CASSPGPLPNTEAFF. The DNA for the CDR3 is TGTGCCAGCAGTCCCGGGCCTCTACCGAACACTGAAGCTTTCTTT.

In this sample, this clone turned up once. This rearrangement joins TRBV11-3 to TRBJ2-7, with 9 positions matching TRBD1. Germline assignment: CDR1 SGHNT and CDR2 YENEEA. The CDR3 spans 17 residues. Losses at the gene ends were 0 bases for V and 0 bases for J; bases not matched to a gene: 6. Here the CDR3 DNA reads TGTGCCAGCAGCTTAGAAAGGGGGACAGGGAGCTCCTACGAGCAGTACTTC. As protein: CASSLERGTGSSYEQYF.